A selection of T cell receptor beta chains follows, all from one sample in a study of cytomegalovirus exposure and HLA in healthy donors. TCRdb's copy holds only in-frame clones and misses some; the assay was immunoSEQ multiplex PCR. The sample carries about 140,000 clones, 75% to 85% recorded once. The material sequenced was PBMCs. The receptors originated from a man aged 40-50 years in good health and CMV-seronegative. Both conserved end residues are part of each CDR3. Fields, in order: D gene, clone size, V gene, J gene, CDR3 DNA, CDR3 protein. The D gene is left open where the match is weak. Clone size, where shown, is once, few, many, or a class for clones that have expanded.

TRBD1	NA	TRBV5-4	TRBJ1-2	TGTGCCAGCAGCCCGGACGGTACAGGGGCCAACTATGGCTACACCTTC	CASSPDGTGANYGYTF
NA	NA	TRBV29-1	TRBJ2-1	TGCAGCGACAGGAGCTCCTACAATGAGCAGTTCTTC	CSDRSSYNEQFF
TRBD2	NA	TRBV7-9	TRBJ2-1	TGTGCCAGCAGCTTCCGGGAGGGGCAGTTCTTC	CASSFREGQFF
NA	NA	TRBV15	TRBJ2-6	TGTGCCACCAGCGCCTCAACGGACAGCGTCAACGTCCTGACTTTC	CATSASTDSVNVLTF
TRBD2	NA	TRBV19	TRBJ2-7	TGTGCCAGTAGTATAGTATTCCGACTAGCGGGGGATCTCGAGCAGTACTTC	CASSIVFRLAGDLEQYF
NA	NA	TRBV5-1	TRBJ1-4	TGCGCCAGCAGGTCGGTGCCAGGGGTCGGAGAAAAACTGTTTTTT	CASRSVPGVGEKLFF
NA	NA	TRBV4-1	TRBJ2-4	TGCGCCAGCAGCCATGTCCAGGGCGGTCAGTACTTC	CASSHVQGGQYF
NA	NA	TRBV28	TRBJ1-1	TGTGCCAGCAGTCCAGGGAACACTGAAGCTTTCTTT	CASSPGNTEAFF
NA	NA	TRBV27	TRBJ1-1	TGTGCCAGCAGTCTCACAGGGCCCCGCCCAGCTTTCTTT	CASSLTGPRPAFF
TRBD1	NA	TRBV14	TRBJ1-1	TGTGCCAGCAGCCAAACGCAGGGGGAGAACACTGAAGCTTTCTTT	CASSQTQGENTEAFF
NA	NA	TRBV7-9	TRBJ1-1	TGTGCCAGCAGCTTAGCCGGGACCGGGGGACCTGAAGCTTTCTTT	CASSLAGTGGPEAFF
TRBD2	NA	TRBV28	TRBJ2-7	TGTGCCAGCAGTTCGGTAGCGGGAATAACCTACGAGCAGTACTTC	CASSSVAGITYEQYF
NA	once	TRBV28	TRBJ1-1	TGTGCCAGCAGCTCGCGATTTGGGGGCTTTGAAGCTTTCTTT	CASSSRFGGFEAFF
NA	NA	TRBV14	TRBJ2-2	TGTGCCAGCAGCAGGGAGATTAACACCGGGGAGCTGTTTTTT	CASSREINTGELFF
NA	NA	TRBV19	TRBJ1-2	TGTGCCAGTACAGGCCCGTTAGTTTATGGCTACACCTTC	CASTGPLVYGYTF
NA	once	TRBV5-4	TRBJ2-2	TGTGCCAGCAGCTTGGAGCTTACCGGGGAGCTGTTTTTT	CASSLELTGELFF
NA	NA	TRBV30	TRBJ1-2	TGTGCCTGGAGGCTTCGGGCCCAGGGCGACTATGGCTACACCTTC	CAWRLRAQGDYGYTF
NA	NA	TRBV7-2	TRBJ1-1	TGTGCCAGCAGCCCGCAGGGCACTGAAGCTTTCTTT	CASSPQGTEAFF
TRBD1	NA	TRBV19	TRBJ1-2	TGTGCCAGTAGCGCGGGGACAGTTATTACCCACACCTTC	CASSAGTVITHTF
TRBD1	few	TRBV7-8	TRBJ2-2	TGTGCCAGCAGCTTAGAGGCCAGGGGGTCGGGGGAGCTGTTTTTT	CASSLEARGSGELFF
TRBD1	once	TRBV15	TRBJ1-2	TGTGCCACCAGCAGAGGGTCGACAGGGAACTATGGCTACACCTTC	CATSRGSTGNYGYTF
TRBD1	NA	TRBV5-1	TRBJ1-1	TGCGCCAGCAGCCAACCGGACAGGTTCGAAGCTTTCTTT	CASSQPDRFEAFF
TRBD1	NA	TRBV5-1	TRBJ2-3	TGCGCCAGCAGCTTGTTAGGGGGCAGTGGGGATACGCAGTATTTT	CASSLLGGSGDTQYF
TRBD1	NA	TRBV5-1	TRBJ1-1	TGCGCCAGCAGCTTGGCGCAGGGGGCATTTACTGAAGCTTTCTTT	CASSLAQGAFTEAFF
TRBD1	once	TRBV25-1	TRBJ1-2	TGTGCCACCTTGGACAGGGGGCAAGGCTACACCTTC	CATLDRGQGYTF
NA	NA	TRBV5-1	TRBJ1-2	TGCGCCAGCAGCTGGGAGGGGAATCAAGGCTACACCTTC	CASSWEGNQGYTF
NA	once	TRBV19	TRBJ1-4	TGTGCCAGTAGTTTCGCAACTAATGAAAAACTGTTTTTT	CASSFATNEKLFF
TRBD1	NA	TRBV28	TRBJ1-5	TGTGCCAGCTGCGGGACAGGGAATCAGCCCCAGCATTTT	CASCGTGNQPQHF
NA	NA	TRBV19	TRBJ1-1	TGTGCCAGTAGTATAGCCCCAGGGGCGAACACTGAAGCTTTCTTT	CASSIAPGANTEAFF
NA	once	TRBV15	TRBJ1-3	TGTGCCACCAGCAGAGAGAAGGGGTGGAACACCATATATTTT	CATSREKGWNTIYF
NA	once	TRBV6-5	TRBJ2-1	TGTGCCAGTGAGCAAGCGGGCGCCTCCTACAATGAGCAGTTCTTC	CASEQAGASYNEQFF
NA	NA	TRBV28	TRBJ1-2	TGTGCCAGCAGTGCAGGGGCCTATGGCTACACCTTC	CASSAGAYGYTF
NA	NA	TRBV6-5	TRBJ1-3	TGTGCCAGCAGCCCCCGTACTTCCTCTGGAAACACCATATATTTT	CASSPRTSSGNTIYF
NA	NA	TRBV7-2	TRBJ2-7	TGTGCCAGCAGCTTAGAAGCGTCCTCCTACGAGCAGTACTTC	CASSLEASSYEQYF
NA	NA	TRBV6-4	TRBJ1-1	TGTGCCAGCAGGGTTGAGGGGAACACTGAAGCTTTCTTT	CASRVEGNTEAFF
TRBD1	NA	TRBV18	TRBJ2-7	TGTGCCAGCTCATCGCCGGGACAGGGGTTCGAGCAGTACTTC	CASSSPGQGFEQYF
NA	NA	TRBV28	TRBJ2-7	TGTGCCAGCTGGGCAGGGAACTACGAGCAGTACTTC	CASWAGNYEQYF
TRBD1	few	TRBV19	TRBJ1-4	TGTGCCAGTAGTCCCCCCGGGACAGCGGACGAAAAACTGTTTTTT	CASSPPGTADEKLFF
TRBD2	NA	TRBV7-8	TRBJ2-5	TGTGCCAGCAGCCGGGGGGGGAACCGGGGCCAGTACTTC	CASSRGGNRGQYF
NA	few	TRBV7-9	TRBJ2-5	TGTGCCAGCAGCTCCTACAGGGACCAAGAGACCCAGTACTTC	CASSSYRDQETQYF
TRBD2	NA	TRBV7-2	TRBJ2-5	TGTGCCAGCAGCTTAGCGGCTAGCGGGGGGCCAGAGACCCAGTACTTC	CASSLAASGGPETQYF
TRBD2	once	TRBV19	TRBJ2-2	TGTGCCAGTAGTATACTAGCGGGGGGGAGCGTCGGGGAGCTGTTTTTT	CASSILAGGSVGELFF
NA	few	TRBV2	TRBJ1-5	TGTGCCAGCAGGAAGGGGTTCAGGGTGGATCAGCCCCAGCATTTT	CASRKGFRVDQPQHF
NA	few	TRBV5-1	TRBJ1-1	TGCGCCAGCCAAAAGAGTTCGAACACTGAAGCTTTCTTT	CASQKSSNTEAFF
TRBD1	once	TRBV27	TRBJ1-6	TGTGCCACCCAACAGGGGGCTCTCTATAATTCACCCCTCCACTTT	CATQQGALYNSPLHF
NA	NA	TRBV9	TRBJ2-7	TGTGCCAGCAGCGTAGCTGAACAGGGCTCCTACGAGCAGTACTTC	CASSVAEQGSYEQYF
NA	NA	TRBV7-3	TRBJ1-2	TGTGCCAGCAGCGATAATAAGGGGAATGGCTACACCTTC	CASSDNKGNGYTF
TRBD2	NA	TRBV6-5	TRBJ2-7	TGTGCCAGCAGGCGGACTAGCGGCTCCTACGAGCAGTACTTC	CASRRTSGSYEQYF